Below, 8 T cell receptor beta chains from the same sample are listed, as sequenced in a study of breast tumors, draining lymph nodes, adjacent tissues. MiXCR, applied by TCRdb to the multiplex PCR reads, yields one record per CDR3 protein. The sample carries around 230,000 distinct CDR3 sequences, approximately 29% recorded once. Samples came from axillary lymph nodes draining the breast cancer. Input material: axillary lymph node tissue. These TCRs come from a female donor with breast cancer. Some clones in this sample may be carry-over from other donors' samples.

This clonotype was detected many times. This CDR3 is CASSVGLASAYEQYF. DNA for the CDR3: TGTGCCAGCAGCGTAGGACTAGCATCAGCCTACGAGCAGTACTTC. The rearrangement links TRBV5-4 to TRBJ2-7; 8 bases fit TRBD2. J lost 2 bases, V lost 4 bases, and 8 bases had no gene match. The CDR3 spans 15 residues. Germline V CDR1 and CDR2: SGHNT, YYREEE (reference sequence).

In its sample, this clonotype was seen many times. The chain couples TRBV24-1 to TRBJ1-2; D is possibly TRBD1 (5 bases). Germline CDR1 reads KGHDR; CDR2 reads SFDVKD. Between the trimmed V and J ends, which lost 0 bases and 8 bases, there was a span of 6 bases. The CDR3 contains 12 residues. CDR3: CATSDLQGGYTF. CDR3 sequence (DNA): TGTGCCACCAGTGATTTGCAGGGCGGCTACACCTTC.

About this clonotype: A much larger clone is a single base away; this may be a read error. Because it lacks the conserved phenylalanine or tryptophan at the end, this CDR3 is likely a read error. V usage is TRBV4-1 and J usage is TRBJ2-5; 7 positions match TRBD2. The CDR3 runs to 15 residues. The V gene's germline CDR1 is MGHRA and CDR2 YSYEKL. J gave up 9 bases and V 1 base, and 11 bases lay outside the gene matches. For the CDR3, the DNA is TGCGCCAGCAGCCAAGGTGTGGGGGGGGGTCGGTCCCAGTACTTA. Translation: CASSQGVGGGRSQYL.

The V gene is TRBV11-3, the J gene TRBJ1-5, with TRBD1 matching 7 bases. V shed 0 bases and J 0 bases; nucleotides not matched to a gene: 20. Germline assignment: CDR1 SGHNT and CDR2 YENEEA. The CDR3 runs 22 residues. The CDR3: CASSLDKTRQGPSGYSNQPQHF. DNA of the CDR3: TGTGCCAGCAGCTTAGATAAAACCCGACAGGGTCCGTCGGGGTATAGCAATCAGCCCCAGCATTTT.

The CDR3 sequence: CSVDPGTYF. In DNA, the CDR3 is TGCAGCGTTGATCCGGGGACATACTTC. This sequence joins TRBV29-1 and TRBJ2-5, with D tentatively TRBD1 (6 bases). Deletions cut 3 bases from V and 14 bases from J, with 10 bases between. The length of the CDR3 is 9 residues. From germline, CDR1 is SQVTM and CDR2 ANQGSEA.

The gene calls are TRBV4-1 and TRBJ1-3; D perhaps matches TRBD1 (5 bases). Germline assignment: CDR1 MGHRA and CDR2 YSYEKL. This CDR3 contains 16 residues. The V end was cut by 0 bases, the J end by 8 bases, with 17 bases between. CDR3 sequence: CASSQEPGRGGYTIYF. For the CDR3, the DNA is TGCGCCAGCAGCCAAGAGCCAGGGAGAGGTGGCTACACCATATATTTT.

This clonotype was recorded at least ten times. The chain uses TRBV29-1 and TRBJ2-2; no clear D gene. Trimming cost V 7 bases and J 3 bases, with 6 bases left between them. This CDR3 spans 11 amino acids. Per germline, CDR1 SQVTM and CDR2 ANQGSEA. CDR3 DNA: TGCAGCGCTGGCGACACCGGGGAGCTGTTTTTT. Protein product: CSAGDTGELFF.

There are many counts of this clonotype. The chain employs TRBV2 and TRBJ2-3; TRBD2 matches at 9 bases. This CDR3 contains 15 residues. J lost 1 base, V lost 6 bases, and 5 bases had no gene match. Germline lookup yields CDR1 SNHLY and CDR2 FYNNEI. CDR3 region: CASRASGIRTDTQYF. The CDR3 DNA reads TGTGCCAGCAGGGCTAGCGGGATCCGCACAGATACGCAGTATTTT. The whole variable domain, filled in from reference TRBV2 and TRBJ2-3, reads EPEVTQTPSHQVTQMGQEVILRCVPISNHLYFYWYRQILGQKVEFLVSFYNNEISEKSEIFDDQFSVERPDGSNFTLKIRSTKLEDSAMYFCASRASGIRTDTQYFGPGTRLTVL.